What follows is one T cell receptor (beta chain) and its context. Profiled with immunoSEQ multiplex PCR; TCRdb holds only in-frame clones, not every one. The profile covers some 130,000 clones, with almost 80% appearing a single time and 10% to 11% taken by the ten largest. Germline CDR1 MDHEN, CDR2 SYDVKM. The CDR3 is 15 amino acids. After removal of 5 bases from V and 5 bases from J, the junction contained 8 bases not matched to a gene. These data originate in a study of blood T cell repertoires in COVID-19. Turning to the study itself: PBMCs, B-cell-depleted T cells, or T cells provided the cDNA or gDNA that made up the material.

This clonotype was sampled from a man in his 60s who had recovered from COVID-19. The chain is built from TRBV28 and TRBJ1-2; 10 bases map to TRBD1. Sequencing was done on a sample of peripheral blood. As DNA, the CDR3 is TGTGCCAGCAGTACCGGACAGGGGGGTCTGTATGGCTACACCTTC. Its protein product is CASSTGQGGLYGYTF.